Listed below are T cell receptor beta chains from one sample, sequenced in a study of CD8 T cells in ankylosing spondylitis. TCRdb fed the 5' RACE reads into MiXCR, producing one record per CDR3 protein. The sample carries tens of thousands of distinct CDR3 sequences, about 5.2% recorded once. Sequencing was performed on blood, either unsorted or a sorted T cell fraction (not recorded which). All receptors derive from a female donor with ankylosing spondylitis or in good health (not recorded which). CDR3s include the opening cysteine and the closing phenylalanine or tryptophan. The D gene is left open where the match is weak. Clone size is shown for a subset of rows, as once, few, many or a class of expanded clone.

cdr3_aa,cdr3_nt,d_call,j_call,clone_size,v_call
CASSAPLGDGTDTQYF,TGTGCCAGCAGCGCACCCCTAGGGGATGGCACAGATACGCAGTATTTT,-,TRBJ2-3,-,TRBV9
CASSVLQGATEAFF,TGTGCCAGCAGCGTACTACAGGGGGCCACTGAAGCTTTCTTT,TRBD1,TRBJ1-1,-,TRBV9
CASSVRTGGAPNEQFF,TGTGCCAGCAGCGTACGTACAGGGGGCGCGCCAAATGAGCAGTTCTTC,TRBD1,TRBJ2-1,many,TRBV9
CASSRQGLAGAEQFF,TGTGCCAGCAGCAGACAGGGACTAGCGGGAGCTGAGCAGTTCTTC,TRBD2,TRBJ2-1,many,TRBV9
CASSTLAGGSDTQYF,TGTGCCAGCAGCACACTAGCGGGGGGTTCAGATACGCAGTATTTT,TRBD2,TRBJ2-3,many,TRBV9
CASSVGILAGGVTDTQYF,TGTGCCAGCAGCGTAGGGATTCTAGCGGGAGGAGTAACAGATACGCAGTATTTT,TRBD2,TRBJ2-3,many,TRBV9
CASSVGSLAQETQYF,TGTGCCAGCAGCGTAGGAAGTCTAGCGCAAGAGACCCAGTACTTC,-,TRBJ2-5,many,TRBV9
CASSPDGNYGYTF,TGTGCCAGCAGCCCGGACGGTAACTATGGCTACACCTTC,-,TRBJ1-2,-,TRBV9
CASSGTYTDTQYF,TGTGCCAGCAGTGGAACCTACACAGATACGCAGTATTTT,-,TRBJ2-3,few,TRBV9
CASSEPSTDTQYF,TGTGCCAGCAGCGAGCCCAGCACAGATACGCAGTATTTT,-,TRBJ2-3,few,TRBV9
CASSVAGTANTEAFF,TGTGCCAGCAGCGTAGCAGGGACGGCCAACACTGAAGCTTTCTTT,-,TRBJ1-1,many,TRBV9